The rows below give T cell receptor beta chains drawn from one sample of a study of blood T cell repertoires in COVID-19. TCRdb's table, derived via immunoSEQ multiplex PCR, lists solely in-frame clones and lacks some. This sample has about 79,000 clones, with around 88% found just once. Sequences were obtained from peripheral blood. These receptor sequences come from a man in his 70s with active or convalescent COVID-19. Both conserved end residues are part of each CDR3. A D gene is named only where the DNA matches it firmly. Size is omitted from some rows. Given values are once, few, many or a class for expanded clones.

J	V	D	size	DNA	CDR3
TRBJ2-1	TRBV15	NA	NA	TGTGCCACCAGCGTAGATCCCCAGGGTAATGAGCAGTTCTTC	CATSVDPQGNEQFF
TRBJ2-3	TRBV5-1	TRBD2	once	TGCGCCAGCAGCTTGTTCCCCATAGCGGGACAAGTTCCAGATACGCAGTATTTT	CASSLFPIAGQVPDTQYF
TRBJ2-7	TRBV4-2	TRBD1	NA	TGTGCCAGCAGCCAGGGACAGGGTTCCTCCTACGAGCAGTACTTC	CASSQGQGSSYEQYF
TRBJ2-7	TRBV7-9	NA	few	TGTGCCAGCAGCCCAAATAGTTACTACGAGCAGTACTTC	CASSPNSYYEQYF
TRBJ2-1	TRBV18	TRBD1	NA	TGTGCCAGCTCACCCGGACAGGCGGACTACAATGAGCAGTTCTTC	CASSPGQADYNEQFF
TRBJ1-6	TRBV29-1	NA	NA	TGCAGCGTTGAAGGCGTCAGGGTTAATTCACCCCTCCACTTT	CSVEGVRVNSPLHF
TRBJ1-6	TRBV30	NA	NA	TGTGCCTGGTCGTTATCGGATAATTCACCCCTCCACTTT	CAWSLSDNSPLHF
TRBJ2-5	TRBV15	NA	NA	TGTGCCACCAGCAGGCCCCGTGGCCAGGGACAAGAGACCCAGTACTTC	CATSRPRGQGQETQYF
TRBJ2-5	TRBV24-1	NA	NA	TGTGCCACCAGTGATTTGTCAGCGGGAGAGACCCAGTACTTC	CATSDLSAGETQYF
TRBJ2-7	TRBV10-3	NA	NA	TGTGCCATCAGAACAGGGCAACTGGGCGAGCAGTACTTC	CAIRTGQLGEQYF
TRBJ2-5	TRBV18	TRBD2	NA	TGTGCCAGCTCACCACCGGGAGCGGGAGGTCTGGAGACCCAGTACTTC	CASSPPGAGGLETQYF
TRBJ1-6	TRBV27	NA	NA	TGTGCCAGCAGTTATCGGACAGCGAGCTCCTATAATTCACCCCTCCACTTT	CASSYRTASSYNSPLHF
TRBJ2-1	TRBV7-2	TRBD2	NA	TGTGCCAGCAGCCGTAGCGGGAGGATGTTCTTC	CASSRSGRMFF
TRBJ2-3	TRBV5-5	TRBD2	NA	TGTGCCAGCAGCTCCGGACTAGCGGGAGTGGTTACGCAGTATTTT	CASSSGLAGVVTQYF
TRBJ1-2	TRBV30	TRBD1	many	TGTGCCTGGAACAGGGACAGACCCTATGGCTACACCTTC	CAWNRDRPYGYTF
TRBJ2-2	TRBV27	NA	NA	TGTGCCAGCAGACGTAGCGGCCCCCTCTCGAACACCGGGGAGCTGTTTTTT	CASRRSGPLSNTGELFF
TRBJ1-1	TRBV18	NA	once	TGTGCCAGCTCACCAACGGGGGGTATTTCTGAAGCTTTCTTT	CASSPTGGISEAFF
TRBJ2-7	TRBV6-4	NA	NA	TGTGCCAGCTCCAAAGAACAGGGCTACGAGCAGTACTTC	CASSKEQGYEQYF
TRBJ1-6	TRBV14	TRBD1	NA	TGTGCCAGCAGCTACGCCCCGGGACAGGGAGATTCACCCCTCCACTTT	CASSYAPGQGDSPLHF
TRBJ2-7	TRBV20-1	TRBD1	NA	TGCAGTGCTAGTTTGCAGGGGGAACGCTACGAGCAGTACTTC	CSASLQGERYEQYF
TRBJ1-5	TRBV24-1	NA	NA	TGTGCCACCTCAGCGGGGGGCCAGCCCCAGCATTTT	CATSAGGQPQHF
TRBJ2-7	TRBV11-2	NA	NA	TGTGCCAGCAGCTTAGGGTGGAGTGGACAGCGAAATTCCTACGAGCAGTACTTC	CASSLGWSGQRNSYEQYF
TRBJ1-5	TRBV29-1	NA	NA	TGCAGCGTCTCCGCAGGGAATCAGCCCCAGCATTTT	CSVSAGNQPQHF
TRBJ1-6	TRBV3-1/TRBV3-2	NA	NA	TGTGCCAGCAGCCCTACGCCCCGAAATTCACCCCTCCACTTT	CASSPTPRNSPLHF
TRBJ2-2	TRBV7-6	NA	NA	TGTGCCAGCAGCTTTGGGCAGACGAACACCGGGGAGCTGTTTTTT	CASSFGQTNTGELFF
TRBJ2-5	TRBV7-2	NA	NA	TGTGCCAGCAGCTTAGCGGTCGAGGCTAAGACCCAGTACTTC	CASSLAVEAKTQYF
TRBJ2-7	TRBV11-2	TRBD1	NA	TGTGCCAGCAGCTTAGATGGGAGGACAGGGGCGGCGTACGAGCAGTACTTC	CASSLDGRTGAAYEQYF
TRBJ2-1	TRBV5-6	TRBD2	once	TGTGCCAGCAGTAGGCTAGCGGTAAAGAGGTTCTACAATGAGCAGTTCTTC	CASSRLAVKRFYNEQFF
TRBJ1-4	TRBV28	TRBD1	NA	TGTGCCAACAGCTTAGGGGGCGGGCGGGAAAAACTGTTTTTT	CANSLGGGREKLFF
TRBJ1-1	TRBV16	NA	NA	TGTGCCAGCAGTCGTCGGGGGATGGGGAACACTGAAGCTTTCTTT	CASSRRGMGNTEAFF
TRBJ1-2	TRBV4-1	TRBD1	NA	TGCGCCAGCAGCCAAGATCAGGGGGATAACTATGGCTACACCTTC	CASSQDQGDNYGYTF
TRBJ2-7	TRBV6-6	NA	once	TGTGCCAGCAGTTCCCAGGGATTAACCTACGAGCAGTACTTC	CASSSQGLTYEQYF
TRBJ1-1	TRBV2	NA	NA	TGTGCCAGCAGTTTCACAGTCCCGCAAGCTTTCTTT	CASSFTVPQAFF
TRBJ2-4	TRBV28	NA	NA	TGTGCCAGCCTGGGACTAGCCAAAAACATTCAGTACTTC	CASLGLAKNIQYF
TRBJ1-5	TRBV19	NA	NA	TGTGCCAGTAGTATACCAAGCGGGGGAGGTGAGAGCAATCAGCCCCAGCATTTT	CASSIPSGGGESNQPQHF
TRBJ1-4	TRBV18	NA	NA	TGTGCCAGCTCACCAAGGAGGGCGAGGGGTGAAAAACTGTTTTTT	CASSPRRARGEKLFF
TRBJ2-3	TRBV30	NA	few	TGTGCCTGGAGTGTAAGGCGGGGGCGTTTGAGGTATTTT	CAWSVRRGRLRYF
TRBJ2-3	TRBV28	TRBD2	NA	TGTGCCAGCAGATTAACTAGCGGGAGCACAGATACGCAGTATTTT	CASRLTSGSTDTQYF
TRBJ2-4	TRBV28	TRBD1	NA	TGTGCCAGCAGTTTAGTCTTCCGGACAGGGGGGGACAAAAACATTCAGTACTTC	CASSLVFRTGGDKNIQYF
TRBJ2-1	TRBV6-5	TRBD2	NA	TGTGCCAGCAGTTACTCCGGGACTAGCGTCAATGAGCAGTTCTTC	CASSYSGTSVNEQFF
TRBJ2-1	TRBV4-3	TRBD2	NA	TGCGCCAGCAGCCCCGATCGAGGGAGGGCCATTTATGAGCAGTTCTTC	CASSPDRGRAIYEQFF
TRBJ1-5	TRBV20-1	TRBD1	NA	TGCAGTGCTAGTGGGACAGGGGGACGAAGCAATCAGCCCCAGCATTTT	CSASGTGGRSNQPQHF
TRBJ2-5	TRBV19	NA	NA	TGTGCCAGTAGTATCTCTCCGGGAGAGACCCAGTACTTC	CASSISPGETQYF
TRBJ2-5	TRBV7-6	TRBD1	NA	TGTGCCAGCAGCTCCAGGACAGGAACGGAGACCCAGTACTTC	CASSSRTGTETQYF
TRBJ2-7	TRBV7-9	NA	NA	TGTGCCAGCAGCTTTGGACGGACTTCCTACGAGCAGTACTTC	CASSFGRTSYEQYF
TRBJ2-7	TRBV2	NA	once	TGTGCCAGCAGTGAAATCAGCAGGATCGAGTACTTC	CASSEISRIEYF
TRBJ2-7	TRBV5-6	NA	NA	TGTGCCAGCAGCTTGGAGCCTTTAACCTACGAGCAGTACTTC	CASSLEPLTYEQYF
TRBJ2-1	TRBV10-3	TRBD2	NA	TGTGCCATCAGCCGGGGGTCTAGCGGGACGGTCGTGGTTGAGCAGTTCTTC	CAISRGSSGTVVVEQFF
TRBJ1-4	TRBV6-1	NA	NA	TGTGCCAGCAGTGAAATCCCAGGGGCTAATGAAAAACTGTTTTTT	CASSEIPGANEKLFF
TRBJ1-4	TRBV2	NA	NA	TGTGCCAGCAGGGAGACAGGCCAGAATGAAAAACTGTTTTTT	CASRETGQNEKLFF
TRBJ1-2	TRBV30	NA	NA	TGTGCCTGGAGTGTACGGAGGCAGGTTTATGGCTACACCTTC	CAWSVRRQVYGYTF
TRBJ1-3	TRBV5-4	NA	NA	TGTGCCAGCAGCTCGGGAGCTGGAAACACCATATATTTT	CASSSGAGNTIYF